Below are 31 T cell receptor beta chains sequenced from a single sample in a study of T cells in women clearing cervical HPV infection. Some clones are missing from TCRdb's copy, which holds only in-frame ones; the method was immunoSEQ multiplex PCR. The sample totals roughly 47,000 clones. Sequencing was carried out using blood buffy coat. The source of these receptors is a woman between 18 and 70 years old with a cervical HPV16 infection that either progressed to CIN3+ or cleared (not recorded which).

Concerning this clone itself: The DNA ends 3 residues before the CDR3 does, and the rest of the CDR3 is filled in from the germline J gene. V gene TRBV18 combines with J gene TRBJ2-7; perhaps TRBD1 as D (5 bases). From germline, CDR1 is KGHSH and CDR2 LQKENI. The CDR3 consists of 13 residues. With 5 bases removed from V and 5 bases from J, the gap between germline ends came to 13 bases. The CDR3 here is CASSTTTENEQYF. The CDR3 DNA, read in part, is TGTGCCAGCTCAACCACGACAGAGAACGAG.

Worth noting for this clone: The read terminates 3 residues ahead of where the CDR3 ends, so the germline J gene completes it. The chain has TRBV6-2 or TRBV6-3 and TRBJ2-7; 15 bases line up with TRBD2. This CDR3 contains 15 residues. Per the germline V gene, CDR1 is MNHEY and CDR2 is SVGEGT. V trimming: 5 bases; J trimming: 2 bases; junction bases outside the gene matches: 1. Incomplete CDR3 DNA: TGTGCCAGCAGTCGGACTAGCGGGAGGGCCTACGAG. Its protein product is CASSRTSGRAYE. The entire CDR3 sequence reads CASSRTSGRAYEQYF.

For this clone: The read halts 3 residues ahead of the CDR3 end, with the missing end drawn from the germline J gene. The chain is built from TRBV6-2 or TRBV6-3 and TRBJ1-5, with 12 bases matching TRBD1. V lost 7 bases to trimming and J lost 7 bases; unmatched junction nucleotides: 5. The CDR3 spans 14 residues. The germline V gene has CDR1 MNHEY and CDR2 SVGEGT. CDR3 DNA (partial): TGTGCCAGCACCGGGACAGGGGGCAGGCAGCCC. It specifies CASTGTGGRQP. In full, the CDR3 reads CASTGTGGRQPQHF.

Concerning this clone itself: The missing CDR3 end, 3 residues past where the read stops, is filled in from the germline J gene. J is TRBJ2-7 and V is TRBV10-3; D not resolved. The CDR3 has 16 residues. Trimming stripped 0 bases from V and 1 base from J, with 13 bases between. Germline loops: CDR1 ENHRY, CDR2 SYGVKD. This CDR3 reads CAISESTSDISYEQYF. Partial CDR3 DNA: TGTGCCATCAGTGAGTCGACATCCGACATATCCTACGAG.

About this clone itself: The read gets to within 3 residues of the CDR3 end, and the germline J gene fills in the rest. J is TRBJ2-1 and V is TRBV5-6, with 11 bases matching TRBD2. This CDR3 is built from 15 residues. CDR1 and CDR2 from the germline V gene are SGHDT and YYEEEE. V shed 6 bases and J 3 bases; nucleotides not matched to a gene: 5. The part of the CDR3 DNA that was read is TGTGCCAGCACCGGACTAGCGGGTTACTACAATGAG. As protein: CASTGLAGYYNE. The whole CDR3 protein is CASTGLAGYYNEQFF.

As regards this clone: The CDR3 extends 3 residues past the end of the read, so its final part is completed from the germline J gene. The same CDR3 also results from other DNA sequences found in this sample. The V and J genes are TRBV5-1 and TRBJ2-1, with TRBD2 matching over 11 bases. The CDR3 is made up of 15 amino acids. The V gene end was trimmed by 3 bases and the J gene end by 4 bases; junction bases not matched to a gene: 3. CDR1 is SGHRS, CDR2 YFSETQ, per germline. CDR3 DNA, as far as it was read: TGCGCCAGCAGCTCGGGACTAGCGGATTACAATGAG. Its translation: CASSSGLADYNE. From start to end, the CDR3 is CASSSGLADYNEQFF. Drawing the rest from reference TRBV5-1 and TRBJ2-1, the complete variable domain is KAGVTQTPRYLIKTRGQQVTLSCSPISGHRSVSWYQQTPGQGLQFLFEYFSETQRNKGNFPGRFSGRQFSNSRSEMNVSTLELGDSALYLCASSSGLADYNEQFFGPGTRLTVL.

As concerns this clone: The CDR3 goes on 3 residues after the read ends, and that part is filled in from the germline J gene. The genes are TRBV2 and TRBJ1-2, with D possibly matching TRBD1 (5 bases). Germline V gene lookup returns CDR1 SNHLY and CDR2 FYNNEI. V gave up 5 bases and J gave up 5 bases, with 12 bases separating them. The CDR3 spans 13 residues. Partial CDR3 DNA: TGTGCCAGCAGTACCGACAGCGCTTATGGC. Its translation is CASSTDSAYG. The full CDR3 reads CASSTDSAYGYTF.

Note on this clone: The CDR3 goes on 3 residues after the read ends, and that part is filled in from the germline J gene. The chain links TRBV19 to TRBJ2-4; 11 bases fit TRBD2. V dropped 7 bases and J dropped 2; count of bases not matched to a gene: 7. The CDR3 has 16 residues. CDR1 LNHDA and CDR2 SQIVND come from the germline V gene (reference sequence). The DNA read from the CDR3 is TGTGCCAGTACCTTAGCGGGAGGGCGATCCAAAAACATT. The encoded protein is CASTLAGGRSKNI. The CDR3, in full, reads CASTLAGGRSKNIQYF.

As for this clone: The read stops 3 residues short of the end of the CDR3; the missing end is completed from the germline J gene. The chain uses TRBV18 and TRBJ1-2; D call uncertain. This CDR3 spans 15 amino acids. Germline V gene lookup returns CDR1 KGHSH and CDR2 LQKENI. The covered CDR3 bases are TGTGCCAGCTCACCCCTTAAGAGCGGCACAGATACC. Translating it yields CASSPLKSGTDT. The entire CDR3 sequence reads CASSPLKSGTDTYTF.

Concerning this clone: The read ends 3 residues shy of where the CDR3 ends; the end is completed using the germline J gene. The gene calls are TRBV11-1 and TRBJ1-6; the D is unclear. Trimming took 11 bases from V and 8 from J, leaving 10 bases between them. The CDR3 covers 11 residues. Germline CDR1 reads SGHAT; CDR2 reads FQDESV (reference sequence). CDR3 DNA (partial): TGTGCCCCTAGGCGGGATTCACCC. This translates into CAPRRDSP. The CDR3 in full is CAPRRDSPLHF.

On this clone itself: The read ends 3 residues before the CDR3 terminus; that terminus is restored from the germline J gene. The chain has TRBV18 and TRBJ1-2; D remains ambiguous. The CDR3 runs 13 residues. CDR1 and CDR2 (germline): KGHSH, LQKENI. CDR3 DNA, as far as it was read: TGTGCCAGCTCACCTGACGGGGAGCGGGGC. It translates to CASSPDGERG. The whole CDR3 sequence is CASSPDGERGYTF. The full variable domain, its missing parts supplied by reference TRBV18 and TRBJ1-2, is NAGVMQNPRHLVRRRGQEARLRCSPMKGHSHVYWYRQLPEEGLKFMVYLQKENIIDESGMPKERFSAEFPKEGPSILRIQQVVRGDSAAYFCASSPDGERGYTFGSGTRLTVV.

In regard to this clone: The CDR3 end lies 3 residues beyond the end of the read and is filled in from the germline J gene. This rearrangement joins TRBV7-2 to TRBJ1-2, with D possibly matching TRBD1 (6 bases). Germline CDR1 reads SGHTA; CDR2 reads FQGNSA. The CDR3 is 15 amino acids. This CDR3 is CASSLVAGGTYDYTF. The covered CDR3 bases are TGTGCCAGCAGCTTAGTAGCGGGGGGCACCTACGAC.

Turning to this clone: The sequence runs out 3 residues before the end of the CDR3; the remainder is reconstructed from the germline J gene. The rearrangement links TRBV18 to TRBJ2-6; 8 bases map to TRBD2. This CDR3 comprises 18 residues. The trim removed 6 bases at V and 1 base at J, leaving 11 bases unmatched. CDR1 and CDR2 (germline): KGHSH, LQKENI. CDR3 DNA (partial): TGTGCCAGCTCCCCCGTCGGGGGGGCGAAATCTGGGGCCAACGTC. This codes for CASSPVGGAKSGANV. The full-length CDR3 reads as CASSPVGGAKSGANVLTF. The variable domain in full, completed from reference TRBV18 and TRBJ2-6, reads NAGVMQNPRHLVRRRGQEARLRCSPMKGHSHVYWYRQLPEEGLKFMVYLQKENIIDESGMPKERFSAEFPKEGPSILRIQQVVRGDSAAYFCASSPVGGAKSGANVLTFGAGSRLTVL.

Notes on this clone: The CDR3 end falls 3 residues outside the read, so it is completed with the germline J gene. This chain connects TRBV5-1 to TRBJ2-2; the D is unclear. The CDR3 runs to 15 residues. The germline gives CDR1 SGHRS, CDR2 YFSETQ. The V and J ends lost 0 bases and 0 bases respectively, with 6 bases between them. The sequenced part of the CDR3 DNA is TGCGCCAGCAGCTTGGAGGGCCCGAACACCGGGGAG. This gives the protein CASSLEGPNTGE. The full CDR3 sequence reads CASSLEGPNTGELFF.

A remark on this clone: The read ends 3 residues shy of where the CDR3 ends; the end is completed using the germline J gene. The chain recombines TRBV18 with TRBJ2-7; 11 nucleotides agree with TRBD1. The trim removed 1 base at V and 3 bases at J, leaving 5 bases unmatched. The CDR3 is 16 amino acids. Germline assignment: CDR1 KGHSH and CDR2 LQKENI. CDR3 amino acids: CASSPQDRGHIYEQYF. The CDR3 DNA, read in part, is TGTGCCAGCTCACCACAGGACAGGGGGCATATCTACGAG.

About this clone itself: The read terminates 3 residues ahead of where the CDR3 ends, so the germline J gene completes it. This chain links TRBV6-2 or TRBV6-3 with TRBJ2-1; D not resolved. This CDR3 has 12 residues. Germline V CDR1 and CDR2: MNHEY, SVGEGT. V lost 6 bases and J lost 6, with 9 bases in between. CDR3 DNA (partial): TGTGCCAGCAGCCGACTGTCCAATGAG. Encoded protein: CASSRLSNE. The whole CDR3 protein is CASSRLSNEQFF.

As regards this clone: Read data end 3 residues before the CDR3 end; the end is taken from the germline J gene. The chain employs TRBV7-2 and TRBJ1-1; unclear D gene. This CDR3 contains 12 residues. Per the germline V gene, CDR1 is SGHTA and CDR2 is FQGNSA. CDR3 DNA (partial): TGTGCCAGCAGCCCCACGCGAGAAAGC. As protein: CASSPTRES. The whole CDR3 sequence reads CASSPTRESAFF.

Details on this clone: Coverage ceases 3 residues before the CDR3 finishes, and the germline J gene fills in the end. The chain is built from TRBV7-9 and TRBJ2-4; TRBD2 might be the D (5 bases). CDR3 length equals 13 residues. Germline CDR1 SEHNR, CDR2 FQNEAQ (reference sequence). Partial CDR3 DNA: TGTGCCAGCAGCTTAGCCGGGGAGAGTGGT. This gives the protein CASSLAGESG. The entire CDR3 protein is CASSLAGESGQYF.

Considering frequency, this clone is medium-sized. Read data end 3 residues before the CDR3 end; the end is taken from the germline J gene. J is TRBJ2-7 and V is TRBV19; D uncertain. V was pared by 3 bases and J by 0 bases, with 6 bases between. There are 13 residues in the CDR3. Germline loops: CDR1 LNHDA, CDR2 SQIVND (reference sequence). CDR3: CASSITVSYEQYF. Partial CDR3 DNA: TGTGCCAGTAGTATTACAGTCTCCTACGAG. Combining the CDR3 with reference TRBV19 and TRBJ2-7 gives the whole variable domain DGGITQSPKYLFRKEGQNVTLSCEQNLNHDAMYWYRQDPGQGLRLIYYSQIVNDFQKGDIAEGYSVSREKKESFPLTVTSAQKNPTAFYLCASSITVSYEQYFGPGTRLTVT.

Worth noting for this clone: The read ends 3 residues early relative to the CDR3; the germline J gene fills the gap. V and J are TRBV7-2 and TRBJ1-2, with 8 bases matching TRBD1. The CDR3 totals 13 residues. Germline CDR1 SGHTA, CDR2 FQGNSA. The covered CDR3 bases are TGTGCCAGCAGCCGACAGGGGTCCTACGAC. It codes for CASSRQGSYD. The complete CDR3 sequence is CASSRQGSYDYTF. The whole variable domain, filled in from reference TRBV7-2 and TRBJ1-2, reads GAGVSQSPSNKVTEKGKDVELRCDPISGHTALYWYRQSLGQGLEFLIYFQGNSAPDKSGLPSDRFSAERTGGSVSTLTIQRTQQEDSAVYLCASSRQGSYDYTFGSGTRLTVV.

About this clone itself: The CDR3 end lies 3 residues beyond the end of the read and is filled in from the germline J gene. The chain has TRBV6-1 and TRBJ2-7; the match to TRBD1 covers 7 bases. The CDR3 has 14 amino acids. Per germline, CDR1 MNHNS and CDR2 SASEGT. V lost 3 bases, J lost 0 bases, and 2 bases stayed unmatched. CDR3 region: CASSETGNSYEQYF. The CDR3 DNA, read in part, is TGTGCCAGCAGTGAGACAGGGAACTCCTACGAG.

About this clone itself: The read comes to an end 3 residues before the CDR3 does, leaving the germline J gene to fill in the end. J is TRBJ1-6 and V is TRBV18; D is undetermined. This CDR3 has 16 residues. V was clipped by 5 bases and J by 7 bases, with 18 bases between them. Germline values: CDR1 KGHSH, CDR2 LQKENI. The CDR3 loop reads CASSLATVDSNSPLHF. Incomplete CDR3 DNA: TGTGCCAGCTCATTGGCGACCGTCGACTCGAATTCACCC.

With respect to this clone: The CDR3 end lies 3 residues beyond the end of the read and is filled in from the germline J gene. The chain is built from TRBV30 and TRBJ1-2; D is ambiguous. The V gene's germline CDR1 is GTSNPN and CDR2 SVGIG (reference sequence). The CDR3 is made up of 15 amino acids. The ends were cut back, 1 base at V and 7 bases at J, with 19 bases in the middle. Partial CDR3 DNA: TGTGCCTGGAGTGCTACTGAAATTCCCCGGGGTGGC. Translating it yields CAWSATEIPRGG. The entire CDR3 reads CAWSATEIPRGGYTF.

On this clone: The read terminates 3 residues ahead of where the CDR3 ends, so the germline J gene completes it. The V and J genes are TRBV18 and TRBJ1-5, with D uncertain. The CDR3 contains 12 residues. The germline V gene has CDR1 KGHSH and CDR2 LQKENI. V was pared by 6 bases and J by 4 bases, with 7 bases between. The CDR3: CASSTQNQPQHF. The part of the CDR3 DNA that was read is TGTGCCAGCTCGACACAAAATCAGCCC.

Worth noting for this clone: Read sequence stops 3 residues before the CDR3 end, and the germline J gene provides the missing end. The chain combines TRBV11-1 with TRBJ2-1; 12 bases map to TRBD2. J lost 6 bases, V lost 5 bases, and 5 bases had no gene match. This CDR3 spans 15 amino acids. CDR1 is SGHAT and CDR2 is FQDESV in the germline V gene (reference sequence). The CDR3 bases that were read are TGTGCCAGCAGCGCCCAACTAGCGGGGGGCAATGAG. This translates into CASSAQLAGGNE. The complete CDR3 reads CASSAQLAGGNEQFF.

The CDR3 DNA, read in part, is TGTGCCAGTAGCTCGGGTCAGTCCAACTATGGC. This codes for CASSSGQSNYG. The entire CDR3 is CASSSGQSNYGYTF. The chain has TRBV19 and TRBJ1-2; no definite D call. The CDR3 extends 3 residues past the end of the read, so its final part is completed from the germline J gene. Deletions cut 6 bases from V and 2 bases from J, with 13 bases between. Germline V gene data show CDR1 as LNHDA and CDR2 as SQIVND (reference sequence). The CDR3 runs to 14 residues.

Points on this clone: Read data end 3 residues before the CDR3 end; the end is taken from the germline J gene. The chain links TRBV2 to TRBJ2-3; 10 bases fit TRBD1. V gave up 6 bases and J gave up 0 bases; unmatched junction bases: 0. This CDR3 contains 14 residues. CDR1 is SNHLY, CDR2 FYNNEI, per germline. CDR3 sequence reads: CASRDRGSTDTQYF. The sequenced CDR3 bases are TGTGCCAGCAGGGACAGGGGGAGCACAGATACG.

Judged by frequency, this clone is medium-sized. The read stops 3 residues short of the end of the CDR3; the missing end is completed from the germline J gene. This chain uses TRBV9 with TRBJ2-1, with 11 bases matching TRBD2. CDR1 is SGDLS and CDR2 is YYNGEE in the germline V gene. Losses at the gene ends were 4 bases for V and 5 bases for J; bases not matched to a gene: 8. This CDR3 comprises 16 residues. The CDR3 sequence: CASSFPGLAADNEQFF. The sequenced CDR3 bases are TGTGCCAGCAGCTTCCCGGGACTAGCGGCGGACAATGAG.

A word on this clone: With the read ending 3 residues before the CDR3 end, the germline J gene is used to fill in that end. This chain connects TRBV20-1 to TRBJ2-5; 8 nucleotides align to TRBD1. Trimming took 5 bases from V and 0 from J; bases not matched to a gene: 8. CDR1 is DFQATT, CDR2 SNEGSKA, per germline (reference sequence). The CDR3 loop spans 15 amino acids. Here the CDR3 reads CSAPVGDRYQETQYF. The sequenced CDR3 bases are TGCAGTGCTCCAGTCGGGGACAGGTACCAAGAGACC.

As to this clone: The CDR3 end is not reached by the read, which stops 3 residues before it; the germline J gene fills it in. The J gene is TRBJ2-1, the V gene TRBV18; 11 nucleotides agree with TRBD1. The CDR3 has 15 amino acids. V was pared by 3 bases and J by 8 bases, with 6 bases of the junction left unmatched. CDR1 and CDR2 (germline): KGHSH, LQKENI. CDR3 amino acids: CASSPSRTGGDEQFF. The part of the CDR3 DNA that was read is TGTGCCAGCTCACCTTCCCGGACAGGGGGCGATGAG.

In the case of this clone: The missing CDR3 end, 3 residues past where the read stops, is filled in from the germline J gene. This rearrangement joins TRBV20-1 to TRBJ2-3; the match to TRBD2 covers 7 bases. The CDR3 has 14 residues. Germline V gives CDR1 DFQATT, CDR2 SNEGSKA (reference sequence). Here the CDR3 reads CSARDSRERETQYF. Incomplete CDR3 DNA: TGCAGTGCTAGAGATTCGCGGGAGCGAGAGACG.